This TCR beta chain was captured in a study of shared clonotypes between healthy human individuals. The method was immunoSEQ multiplex PCR; TCRdb's version includes in-frame clones alone and lacks a portion of them. The sample contains 450,000 to 600,000 clones, around 80% of which appear only once. Trimming took 5 bases from V and 9 from J; bases not matched to a gene: 6. Per germline, CDR1 SGHTA and CDR2 FQGNSA. The CDR3 runs to 14 residues. The chain is built from TRBV7-2 and TRBJ2-1, with TRBD1 matching over 11 bases. The sequence was obtained from a woman aged 35 to 49 in good health. Some clones in this sample may be carry-over from other donors' samples. The sequencing input was PBMCs. CDR3 sequence reads: CASSTRTGGFEQFF. Written as DNA, the CDR3 is TGTGCCAGCAGCACCCGGACAGGGGGCTTTGAGCAGTTCTTC.